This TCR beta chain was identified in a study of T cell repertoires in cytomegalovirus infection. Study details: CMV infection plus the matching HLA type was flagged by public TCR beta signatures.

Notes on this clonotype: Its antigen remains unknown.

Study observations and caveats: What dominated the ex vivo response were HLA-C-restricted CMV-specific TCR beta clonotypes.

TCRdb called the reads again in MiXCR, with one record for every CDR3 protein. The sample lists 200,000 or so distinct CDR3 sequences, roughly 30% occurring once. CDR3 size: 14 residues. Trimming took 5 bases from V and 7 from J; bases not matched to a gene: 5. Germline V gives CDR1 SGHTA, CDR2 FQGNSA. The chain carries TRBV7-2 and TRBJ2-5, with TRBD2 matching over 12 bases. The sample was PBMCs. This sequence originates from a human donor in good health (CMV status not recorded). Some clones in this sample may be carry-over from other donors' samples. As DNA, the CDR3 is TGTGCCAGCAGCCCTGGACTAGCGGGGAGGACCCAGTACTTC. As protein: CASSPGLAGRTQYF.